The entry that follows covers one T cell receptor (beta chain) sequence. The antigen remains unidentified. This sample stems from a study of post-analysis software for immune sequencing data. In the study overall: The disease courses spanned relapsing-remitting, secondary progressive and progressive-relapsing forms of multiple sclerosis.

Germline V gives CDR1 MGHRA, CDR2 YSYEKL. This CDR3 comprises 18 residues. Germline trimming cut 1 base from V and 2 bases from J; bases unmatched to any gene: 12. Every TCR beta cDNA library bore unique molecular identifiers. The source material, about 0.95 to 11 million T cells, gave rise to roughly 500,000 cDNA molecules. MiXCR was run by TCRdb on the PCR reads, yielding one entry per CDR3 protein. This table holds roughly 600,000 distinct CDR3 sequences, 44% found once. Study-level points and caveats: Patients showed TRBV5-6, TRBV5-1 and TRBV20-1 among a few TRBV segments more frequent than in controls. Comparison with controls showed significantly lower normalized Chao1 diversity in multiple sclerosis patients. Samples sharing a preparation batch grouped tightly together when assessed by F measure.

Sequencing input: blood. J is TRBJ2-7 and V is TRBV4-1, with 9 bases identical to TRBD1. The source of this sequence is a girl between 10 and 17 years old with multiple sclerosis. CDR3 sequence (DNA): TGCGCCAGCAGCCAAGGGCCGGGGACAGGGCCTACTGCCTACGAGCAGTACTTC. Translation gives CASSQGPGTGPTAYEQYF.